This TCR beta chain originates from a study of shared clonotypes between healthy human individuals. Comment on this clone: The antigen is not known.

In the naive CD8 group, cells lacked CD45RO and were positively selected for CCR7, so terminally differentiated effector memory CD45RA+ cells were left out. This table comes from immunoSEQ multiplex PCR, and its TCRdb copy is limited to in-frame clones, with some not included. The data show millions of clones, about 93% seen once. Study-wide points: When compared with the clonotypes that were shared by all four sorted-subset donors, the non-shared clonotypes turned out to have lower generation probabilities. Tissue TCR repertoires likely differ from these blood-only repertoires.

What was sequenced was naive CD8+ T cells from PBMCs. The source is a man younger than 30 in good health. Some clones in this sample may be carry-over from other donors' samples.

In DNA form, the CDR3 reads TGTGCCAGCAGCCCCACCGGGACTAGCGGTGTCGAGCAGTACTTC. Amino acid sequence: CASSPTGTSGVEQYF. This chain joins TRBV7-8 and TRBJ2-7; 11 positions match TRBD2. Germline CDR1 and CDR2: SGHVS and FQNEAQ. The length of the CDR3 is 15 residues. V was clipped by 5 bases and J by 6 bases; unmatched bases: 9.